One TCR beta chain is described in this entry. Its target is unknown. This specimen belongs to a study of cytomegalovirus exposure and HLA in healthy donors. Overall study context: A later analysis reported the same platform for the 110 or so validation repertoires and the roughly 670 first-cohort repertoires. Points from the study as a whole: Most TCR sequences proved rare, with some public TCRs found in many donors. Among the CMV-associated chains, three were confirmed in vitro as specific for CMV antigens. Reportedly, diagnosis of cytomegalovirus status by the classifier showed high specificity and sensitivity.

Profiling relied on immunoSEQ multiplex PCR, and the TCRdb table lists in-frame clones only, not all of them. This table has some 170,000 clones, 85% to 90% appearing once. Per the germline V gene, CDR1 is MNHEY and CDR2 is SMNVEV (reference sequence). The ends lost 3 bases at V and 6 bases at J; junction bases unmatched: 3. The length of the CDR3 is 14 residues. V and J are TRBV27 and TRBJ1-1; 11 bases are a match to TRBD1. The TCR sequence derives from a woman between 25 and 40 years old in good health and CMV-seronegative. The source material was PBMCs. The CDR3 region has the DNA TGTGCCAGCAGTTTCGGACAGGGGGCGGCTGAAGCTTTCTTT. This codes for CASSFGQGAAEAFF.